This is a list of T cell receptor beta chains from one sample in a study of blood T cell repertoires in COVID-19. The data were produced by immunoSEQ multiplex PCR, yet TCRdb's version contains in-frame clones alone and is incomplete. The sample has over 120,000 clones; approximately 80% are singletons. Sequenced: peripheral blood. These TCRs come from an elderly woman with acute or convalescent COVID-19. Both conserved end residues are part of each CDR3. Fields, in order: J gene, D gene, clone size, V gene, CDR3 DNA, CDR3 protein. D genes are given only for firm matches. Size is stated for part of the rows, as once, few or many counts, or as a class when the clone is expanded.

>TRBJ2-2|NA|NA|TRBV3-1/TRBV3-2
TGTGCCAGCAGCCTGACAGTTATAACCCCAATATCGAACACCGGGGAGCTGTTTTTT
CASSLTVITPISNTGELFF
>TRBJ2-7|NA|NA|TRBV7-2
TGTGCCAGCAGCTTAGGGGGGCTGACCTACGAGCAGTACTTC
CASSLGGLTYEQYF
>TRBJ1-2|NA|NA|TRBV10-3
TGTGCCAGCCATGGGGGGGACATGAACTATGGCTACACCTTC
CASHGGDMNYGYTF
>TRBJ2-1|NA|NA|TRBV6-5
TGTGCCAGCAGTACCAGGACAGCTTACAATGAGCAGTTCTTC
CASSTRTAYNEQFF
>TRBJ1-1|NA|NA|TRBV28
TGTGCCAGCCTTTCGCAGGTCCGCACTGAAGCTTTCTTT
CASLSQVRTEAFF
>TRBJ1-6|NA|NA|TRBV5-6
TGTGCCAGCAGCGCCTATTTTCAGGGCGTCCATAATTCACCCCTCCACTTT
CASSAYFQGVHNSPLHF
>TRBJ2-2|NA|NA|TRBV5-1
TGCGCCAGCAGCTTATCGGTTGCGGGGACCGGGGAGCTGTTTTTT
CASSLSVAGTGELFF
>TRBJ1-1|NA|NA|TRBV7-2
TGTGCCAGCAGCTTACTCTTGCGGACTGAAGCTTTCTTT
CASSLLLRTEAFF
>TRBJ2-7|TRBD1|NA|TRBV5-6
TGTGCCAGCAGCTTGGTCGGGACAGGGAACTACGAGCAGTACTTC
CASSLVGTGNYEQYF
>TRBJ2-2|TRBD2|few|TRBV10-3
TGTGCCATCAGTGAAAGGAAACGGGGGGGCACCGGGGAGCTGTTTTTT
CAISERKRGGTGELFF
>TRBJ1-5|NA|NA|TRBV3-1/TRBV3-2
TGTGCCAGCAGCCAAAGCAGGATCTTCAATCAGCCCCAGCATTTT
CASSQSRIFNQPQHF
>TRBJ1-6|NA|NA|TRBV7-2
TGTGCCAGCAGCTTAGATACGGGAGCCCGTTCACCCCTCCACTTT
CASSLDTGARSPLHF
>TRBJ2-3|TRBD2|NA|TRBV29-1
TGCAGCGCCGAACTAGCGGGGAGGTCAGATACGCAGTATTTT
CSAELAGRSDTQYF
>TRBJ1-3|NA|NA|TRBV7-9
TGTGCCAGCAGCCCCCCCTATCGTTGGGGAAACACCATATATTTT
CASSPPYRWGNTIYF
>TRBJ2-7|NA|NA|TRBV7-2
TGTGCCAGCAGCTTAGGTAGGGCGGAGGCGCAGTACTTC
CASSLGRAEAQYF
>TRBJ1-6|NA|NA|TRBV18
TGTGCCAGCTCACCACGGGCAGGGCGAAATAATTCACCCCTCCACTTT
CASSPRAGRNNSPLHF
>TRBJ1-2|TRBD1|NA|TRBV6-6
TGTGCCAGCAGTTACGAGGGGGCGCGGGGCTACACCTTC
CASSYEGARGYTF
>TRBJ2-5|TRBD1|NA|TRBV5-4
TGTGCCAGCAGCCGAACAGGGGTCATGAAGGAGACCCAGTACTTC
CASSRTGVMKETQYF
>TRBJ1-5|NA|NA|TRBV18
TGTGCCAGCTCACCTGCGGATAATCAGCCCCAGCATTTT
CASSPADNQPQHF
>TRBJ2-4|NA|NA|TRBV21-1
TGTGCCAGCAGCAAATTCCAGGGTACGAAGTACTTC
CASSKFQGTKYF
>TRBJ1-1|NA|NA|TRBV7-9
TGTGCCAGCAGCGTAATGAACACTGAAGCTTTCTTT
CASSVMNTEAFF
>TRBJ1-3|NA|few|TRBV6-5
TGTGCCAGCAGTTACTCTTGGCAGATCTCTGGAAACACCATATATTTT
CASSYSWQISGNTIYF
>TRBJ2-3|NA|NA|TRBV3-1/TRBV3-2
TGTGCCAGCAGCCAAAGTCAAGCTCCAGATACGCAGTATTTT
CASSQSQAPDTQYF
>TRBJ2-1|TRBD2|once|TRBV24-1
TGTGCCACCAGTGACCCTAGCGGGGGGGCGGGTGAGCAGTTCTTC
CATSDPSGGAGEQFF
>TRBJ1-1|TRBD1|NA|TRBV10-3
TGTGCCATCAGAGTACAGGGGCCGAACACTGAAGCTTTCTTT
CAIRVQGPNTEAFF
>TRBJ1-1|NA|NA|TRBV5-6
TGTGCCAGCAGCCAGGTTAACACTGAAGCTTTCTTT
CASSQVNTEAFF
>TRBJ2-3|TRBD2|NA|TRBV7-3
TGTGCCAGCAGCTCCTCAGCGGGGGGGGGCACAGATACGCAGTATTTT
CASSSSAGGGTDTQYF
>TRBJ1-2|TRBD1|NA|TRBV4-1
TGCGCCAGCAGCCAAGAGTCTATCGGGCAGGGGGGCCTGAGGGGCTACACCTTC
CASSQESIGQGGLRGYTF
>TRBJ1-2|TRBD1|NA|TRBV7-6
TGTGCCAGCAGCTTAGGGCCCGGACAGGGGTCCAAAGGAACCTATGGCTACACCTTC
CASSLGPGQGSKGTYGYTF
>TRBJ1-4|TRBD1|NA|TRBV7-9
TGTGCCAGCAGCTTGACGACGGCGACAGGGGGTGCTAATGAAAAACTGTTTTTT
CASSLTTATGGANEKLFF
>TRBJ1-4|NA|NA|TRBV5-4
TGTGCCAGCAGCTTGGGGCAGGGGGAAAAACTGTTTTTT
CASSLGQGEKLFF
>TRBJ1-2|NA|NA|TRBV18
TGTGCCAGCTCAGCTGACAGGAACTATGGCTACACCTTC
CASSADRNYGYTF
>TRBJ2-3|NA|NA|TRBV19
TGTGCCAGTAGTATTCAAGTCGGGATTGGTGGACCCACCCCCGGTACGCAGTATTTT
CASSIQVGIGGPTPGTQYF